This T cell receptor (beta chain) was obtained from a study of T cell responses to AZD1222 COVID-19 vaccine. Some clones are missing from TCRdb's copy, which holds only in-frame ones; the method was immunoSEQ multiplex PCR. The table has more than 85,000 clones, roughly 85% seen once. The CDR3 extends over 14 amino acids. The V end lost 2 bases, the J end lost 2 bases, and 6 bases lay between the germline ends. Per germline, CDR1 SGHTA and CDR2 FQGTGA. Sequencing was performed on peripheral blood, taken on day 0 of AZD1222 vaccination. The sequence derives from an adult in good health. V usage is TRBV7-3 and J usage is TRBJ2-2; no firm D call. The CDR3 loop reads CASSLGLNTGELFF. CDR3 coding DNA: TGTGCCAGCAGCTTAGGGCTTAACACCGGGGAGCTGTTTTTT.